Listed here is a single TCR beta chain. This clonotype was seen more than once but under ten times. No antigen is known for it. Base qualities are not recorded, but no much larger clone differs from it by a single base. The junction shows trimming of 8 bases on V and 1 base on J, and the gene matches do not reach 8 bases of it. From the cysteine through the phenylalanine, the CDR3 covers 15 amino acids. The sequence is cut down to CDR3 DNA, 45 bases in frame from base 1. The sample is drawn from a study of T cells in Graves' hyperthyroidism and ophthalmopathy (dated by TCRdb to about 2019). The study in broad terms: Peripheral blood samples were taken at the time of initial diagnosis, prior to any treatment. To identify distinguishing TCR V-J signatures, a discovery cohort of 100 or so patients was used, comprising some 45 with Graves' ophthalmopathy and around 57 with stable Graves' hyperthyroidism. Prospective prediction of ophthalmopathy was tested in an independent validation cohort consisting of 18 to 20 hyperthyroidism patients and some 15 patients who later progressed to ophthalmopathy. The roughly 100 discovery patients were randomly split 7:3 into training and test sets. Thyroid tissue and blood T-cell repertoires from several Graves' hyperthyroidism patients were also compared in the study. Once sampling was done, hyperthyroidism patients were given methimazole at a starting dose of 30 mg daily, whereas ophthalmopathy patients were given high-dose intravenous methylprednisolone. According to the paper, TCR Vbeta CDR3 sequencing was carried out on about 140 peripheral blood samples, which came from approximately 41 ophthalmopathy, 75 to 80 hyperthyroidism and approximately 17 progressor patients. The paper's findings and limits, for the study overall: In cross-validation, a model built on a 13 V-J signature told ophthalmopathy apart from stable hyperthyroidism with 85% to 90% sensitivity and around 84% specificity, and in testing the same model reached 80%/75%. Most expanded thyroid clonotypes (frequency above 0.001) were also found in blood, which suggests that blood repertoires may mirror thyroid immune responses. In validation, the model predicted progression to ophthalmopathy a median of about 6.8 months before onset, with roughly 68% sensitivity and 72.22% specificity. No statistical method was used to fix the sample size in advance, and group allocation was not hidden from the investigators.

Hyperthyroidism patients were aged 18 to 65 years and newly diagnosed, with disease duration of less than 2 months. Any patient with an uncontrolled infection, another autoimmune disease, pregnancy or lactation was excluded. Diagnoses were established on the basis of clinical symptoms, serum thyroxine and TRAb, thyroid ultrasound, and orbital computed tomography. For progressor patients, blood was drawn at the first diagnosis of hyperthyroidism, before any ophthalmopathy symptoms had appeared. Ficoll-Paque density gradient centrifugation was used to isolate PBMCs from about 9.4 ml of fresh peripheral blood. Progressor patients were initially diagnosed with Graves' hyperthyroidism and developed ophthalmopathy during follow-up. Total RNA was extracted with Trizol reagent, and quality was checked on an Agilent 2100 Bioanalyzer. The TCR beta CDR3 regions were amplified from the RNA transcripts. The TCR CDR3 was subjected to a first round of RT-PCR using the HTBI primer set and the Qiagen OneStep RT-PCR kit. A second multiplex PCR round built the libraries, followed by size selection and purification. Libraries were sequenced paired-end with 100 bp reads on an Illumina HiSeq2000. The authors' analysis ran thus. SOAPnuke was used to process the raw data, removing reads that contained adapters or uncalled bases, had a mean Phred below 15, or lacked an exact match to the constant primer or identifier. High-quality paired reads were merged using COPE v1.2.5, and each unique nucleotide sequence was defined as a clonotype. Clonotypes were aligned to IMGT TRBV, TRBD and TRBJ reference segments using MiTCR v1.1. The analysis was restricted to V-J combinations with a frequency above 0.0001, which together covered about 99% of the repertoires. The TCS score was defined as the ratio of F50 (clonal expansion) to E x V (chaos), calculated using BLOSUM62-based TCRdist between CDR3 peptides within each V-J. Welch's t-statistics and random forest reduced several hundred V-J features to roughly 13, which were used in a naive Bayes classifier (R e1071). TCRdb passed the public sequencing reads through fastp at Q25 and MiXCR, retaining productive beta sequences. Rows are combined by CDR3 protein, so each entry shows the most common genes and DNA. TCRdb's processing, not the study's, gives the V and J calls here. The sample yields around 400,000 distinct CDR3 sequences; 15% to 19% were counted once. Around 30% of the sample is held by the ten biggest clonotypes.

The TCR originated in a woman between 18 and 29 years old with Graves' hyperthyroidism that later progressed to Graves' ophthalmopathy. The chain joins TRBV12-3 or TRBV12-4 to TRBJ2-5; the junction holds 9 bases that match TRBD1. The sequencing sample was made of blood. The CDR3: CASGPGTGSQETQYF. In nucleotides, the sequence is TGTGCCAGCGGTCCCGGGACAGGGTCCCAAGAGACCCAGTACTTC.